This T cell receptor (beta chain) emerged from a study of yellow fever vaccine responses in identical twins. Each CDR3 protein is one row after TCRdb ran MiXCR on the RT-PCR reads. Here the sample spans about a thousand distinct CDR3 sequences, roughly 84% being singletons. General study findings and limits: Vaccine T cell responses of twins reportedly seemed partly convergent and partly personalized.

In germline, CDR1 is SEHNR, CDR2 FQNEAQ (reference sequence). Trimming removed 5 bases from V and 4 bases from J, with 9 bases in between. This CDR3 has 14 residues. Turning to this clonotype: The target antigen is unknown.

This receptor was obtained from a female donor who received the yellow fever vaccine. This material consisted of T cells from blood (PBMCs), unsorted or a sorted subset (not recorded which), taken before or after yellow fever vaccination (not recorded which). The V gene is TRBV7-9, the J gene TRBJ1-6; D is possibly TRBD1 (6 bases). In DNA, the CDR3 is TGTGCCAGCAGCCACCAGGGGTATAATTCACCCCTCCACTTT. Protein sequence: CASSHQGYNSPLHF.